Reported below is one T cell receptor (beta chain). Its antigen is unidentified. These data originate in a study of cytomegalovirus exposure and HLA in healthy donors. About the study: Early released data comprised 75 million to 100 million unique TCRs from HLA-typed donors.

Notes on the study in general: Based on reports, TCR beta sequences accurately predicted HLA-A and HLA-B alleles for most subjects.

Per the germline V gene, CDR1 is LNHDA and CDR2 is SQIVND (reference sequence). V gave up 5 bases and J gave up 2 bases; unmatched junction bases: 6. CDR3 length equals 15 residues. The study ran its PCR with 60 Vbeta and 13 Jbeta primers. Assay used: immunoSEQ multiplex PCR; TCRdb lists only in-frame clones, some missing. The repertoire has some 180,000 clones, approximately 80% of them found once; the top ten carry less than 2%. The chain employs TRBV19 and TRBJ1-2; 9 bases are a match to TRBD1. This sequence originates from a woman aged 25 to 39 in good health and CMV-seronegative. Input material: PBMCs. In DNA, the CDR3 is TGTGCCAGTAGTTCCCACAGGGGGCTAAACTATGGCTACACCTTC. It translates to CASSSHRGLNYGYTF.